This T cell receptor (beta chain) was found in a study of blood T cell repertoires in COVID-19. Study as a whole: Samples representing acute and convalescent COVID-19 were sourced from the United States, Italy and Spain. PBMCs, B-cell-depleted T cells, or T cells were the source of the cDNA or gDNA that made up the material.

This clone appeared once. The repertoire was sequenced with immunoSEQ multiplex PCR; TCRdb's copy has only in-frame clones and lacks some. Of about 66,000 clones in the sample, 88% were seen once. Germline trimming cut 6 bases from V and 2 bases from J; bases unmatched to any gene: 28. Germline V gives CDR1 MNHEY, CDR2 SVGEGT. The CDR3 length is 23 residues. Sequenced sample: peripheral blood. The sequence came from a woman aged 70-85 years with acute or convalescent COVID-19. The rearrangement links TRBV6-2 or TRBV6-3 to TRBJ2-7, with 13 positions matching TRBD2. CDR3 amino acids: CASSPTCDRRVCTSGRVAYEQYF. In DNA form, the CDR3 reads TGTGCCAGCAGCCCCACGTGCGACAGAAGGGTCTGCACTAGCGGGAGGGTGGCCTACGAGCAGTACTTC.